This entry features one TCR beta chain sequence. What it binds is not known. These data originate in a study of T-cell memory formation after mild COVID-19. About the study: TCR clusters were largely donor specific. Findings of the study overall: Later expanders leaned CD4+, whereas clones that contracted between day 15 and 85 were balanced CD4/CD8. Cross-reactive memory appears to have joined, as suggested by some responding clones showing up in pre-infection memory.

5'RACE with constant-segment primers yielded barcoded, UMI-tagged TCR alpha and TCR beta cDNA libraries. One entry per CDR3 protein, called by TCRdb with MiXCR from the 5' RACE reads. Altogether fewer than 300,000 distinct CDR3 sequences are present, about a sixth being singletons, with the ten largest covering 23%. Germline V lookup: CDR1 WSHSY, CDR2 SAAADI. Trimming shortened V by 1 base and J by 7 bases, and 11 bases separated the two germline ends. The CDR3 totals 14 residues. The clonotype originates from a man younger than 30 who had mild COVID-19 (a few samples of this study predate the infection). Cell type and time point are not known. The chain uses TRBV10-2 and TRBJ1-5; D may be TRBD1 (6 bases). The sequenced material came from PBMCs or a T cell subset sorted from them (not recorded which). The CDR3 here is CASSEWGGQQPQHF. Written as DNA, the CDR3 is TGCGCCAGCAGTGAGTGGGGGGGCCAGCAGCCCCAGCATTTT.